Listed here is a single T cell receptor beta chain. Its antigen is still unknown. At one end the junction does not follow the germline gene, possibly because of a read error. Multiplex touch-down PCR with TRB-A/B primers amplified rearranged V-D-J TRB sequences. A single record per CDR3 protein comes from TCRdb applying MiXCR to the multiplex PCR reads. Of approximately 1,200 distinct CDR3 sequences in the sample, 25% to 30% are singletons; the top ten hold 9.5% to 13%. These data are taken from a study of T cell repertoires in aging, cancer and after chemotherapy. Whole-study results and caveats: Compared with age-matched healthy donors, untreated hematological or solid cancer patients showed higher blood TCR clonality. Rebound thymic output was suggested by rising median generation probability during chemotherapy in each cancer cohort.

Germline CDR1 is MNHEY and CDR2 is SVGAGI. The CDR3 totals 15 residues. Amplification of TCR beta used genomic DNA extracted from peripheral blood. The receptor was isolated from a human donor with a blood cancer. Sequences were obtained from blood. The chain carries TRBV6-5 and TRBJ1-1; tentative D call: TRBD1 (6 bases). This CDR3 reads CASSRSGVGATKAFF. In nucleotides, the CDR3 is TGTGCCAGCAGCCGAAGCGGGGTGGGGGCCACTAAAGCTTTCTTT.